The next 3 T cell receptor beta chains were all read from a single sample in a study of blood T cell repertoires in COVID-19. Clones were sequenced by immunoSEQ multiplex PCR, and TCRdb holds only the in-frame ones, with some missing. The repertoire holds approximately 90,000 clones, less than 90% seen once, with less than 9% in the top ten. Sequencing was done on a sample of peripheral blood. These receptors came from a man between 60 and 75 years old with acute or convalescent COVID-19.

The rearrangement uses TRBV25-1 and TRBJ1-3, with D unresolved. CDR1 and CDR2 from the germline V gene are MGHDK and SYGVNS. The length of the CDR3 is 14 residues. Trimming stripped 2 bases from V and 2 bases from J, with 7 bases between. The CDR3, as DNA: TGTGCCAGCAGTGAAGAGAAAACTGGAAACACCATATATTTT. Amino acid sequence: CASSEEKTGNTIYF.

As for this clone: One end of the junction does not line up with germline, which may come from a read error. The rearrangement links TRBV2 to TRBJ2-1, with D unclear. Germline V lookup: CDR1 SNHLY, CDR2 FYNNEI. The CDR3 runs 12 residues. The CDR3 coding sequence is TGTGCCAGCAGGGAAGCGTATAATGAGCAGTTCTTC. This sequence encodes CASREAYNEQFF.

The gene calls are TRBV5-8 and TRBJ2-3; 8 bases fit TRBD1. CDR3 length: 12 residues. Trimming at V came to 0 bases and at J to 10 bases, leaving 1 base not matched to a gene. CDR1 and CDR2 (germline): SGHTS, YDEGEE. The CDR3, as DNA: TGTGCCAGCAGCTTGGCGACAGGGGCGCAGTATTTT. Translated, it gives CASSLATGAQYF.